This T cell receptor (beta chain) originates from a study of blood T cell repertoires in COVID-19 (dated by TCRdb to about 2020). Regarding the study in general: Samples from collaborators originated in the United States, Italy and Spain and spanned both the acute and convalescent phases of COVID-19. Deeply sampled blood TCRbeta repertoires from subjects exposed to, actively infected with, or recovered from COVID-19 were included in the dataset. Where HLA class I and class II types were available, the types were taken from metadata supplied by the sample provider, not from assay-based typing. The material from the prospective study consisted of cDNA or gDNA derived from T cells, B-cell-depleted T cells, or PBMCs. Samples came from the ongoing ImmuneRACE study (first 160 participants) plus 1,254 subjects from 6 global collaborators. The repertoires were released in a freely available public database intended as a resource for research on the immune response to SARS-CoV-2. A de-identified subject ID, COVID-19 status, age in years and sex were almost always included in the sample metadata. General study outcomes and caveats: How much clinical and demographic metadata was included differed by source and by participant, and the metadata was provided uncurated.

Samples from volunteer blood donors who had recovered from COVID-19 were contributed by a second Seattle source. Whole blood was collected in K2EDTA tubes by collaborating institutions according to the institutions' own protocols. For TCRbeta analysis, collaborators shipped samples as frozen whole blood, isolated PBMCs, or DNA extracted from either of those sample types. Here V drops 1 base and J drops 3 bases, and the junction holds 7 bases not matched to any gene. From a lookup of the germline V gene, CDR1 and CDR2 are SGDLS and YYNGEE. Its CDR3 holds 15 amino acids, cysteine through phenylalanine. Only the CDR3 part of the read is kept: 45 bases, read in frame from the first base. This clone has a single count. This clone's antigen is unknown. Base qualities are missing; no much larger clone stands one base away. TCRbeta CDR3 regions were amplified from genomic DNA by means of the immunoSEQ Assay, a bias-controlled multiplex PCR. The authors' analysis ran thus. The number of nucleated cells in each sample was estimated from the amplification of reference gene primers within the assay. To quantify the absolute abundance of each unique TCRbeta CDR3 rearrangement, sequence reads were collapsed and filtered. For each sample, productive Simpson clonality was calculated by taking the square root of Simpson's diversity index across productive rearrangements. The clones in this table, taken by TCRdb from immuneACCESS, are in-frame only. Not every clone is retained; where verified, under half of the shortfall comes from an unresolved V gene, and the cause of the rest is unknown. The DNA gave D and trimming, while V, J and clone size come from that table. The sample contains roughly 250,000 clones, 70% to 90% of them found a single time. The ten largest clones represent 2.1% of the sample.

The receptor comes from a woman aged 40 to 50 who had recovered from COVID-19. Sequencing was carried out using peripheral blood. The chain uses TRBV9 and TRBJ2-7; 7 bases in the middle match TRBD2. The encoded CDR3 is CASSVHGRGLYEQYF. The DNA sequence reads TGTGCCAGCAGCGTACATGGGAGGGGCCTCTACGAGCAGTACTTC.